This T cell receptor beta chain was recovered during a study of T cell responses to AZD1222 COVID-19 vaccine (dated by TCRdb to the early 2020s). For context, the study as a whole: TCR sequencing covered 230 to 250 trial participants: 200 to 220 given two doses of AZD1222 and 26 given two doses of MenACWY control vaccine. Trial participants were enrolled by age into 18-55, 56-69 and 70-plus year subgroups, with around 150, 28 and 57 TCR-sequenced participants respectively. Overall study outcomes, separate from this receptor: In the small 56-69-year group, the increase in depth fell short of significance, most likely because of low power. Because no samples from the day 14 peak response were available, repertoires could be characterized only after the peak T cell response. Conclusions about previously exposed vaccinees are limited because only six or seven AZD1222 recipients were SARS-CoV-2 seropositive at baseline. Nearly half of unique spike-specific TCRs reportedly recognized epitopes outside regions mutated in the B.1.351 and B.1.1.7 variants. The vaccine-associated CD4 TCRs covered the entire spike protein, and the dominant responses fell in regions 160-218 and 743-854. After two AZD1222 doses, spike-specific TCR breadth and depth were significantly higher than at day 0 and than in MenACWY recipients. Participants were mostly white British and included more females than males, and it was suggested by the authors that clonal diversity may have been underestimated.

The CDR3 measures 17 amino acids from cysteine to phenylalanine. Only the CDR3 DNA is retained, 51 bases long and in frame from the first base. The junction shows trimming of 5 bases on V and 4 bases on J, plus 22 bases between the germline ends. CDR1 and CDR2 were assigned from the germline V gene (reference sequence) as MNHNY and SVGAGI. Sample time point, as interpreted from the label and publication: about 28 days (+/-7) after the second vaccine dose. AZD1222 recipients given second doses at about 4 weeks or at about 12 weeks were pooled, since spike-specific TCR depth and breadth were not found to differ between the two schedules. Vaccinee samples were obtained from the UK trials COV001 and COV002, which included a single-blind randomized controlled phase 2/3 trial of AZD1222 (ChAdOx1 nCoV-19) in healthy adults. For TCRbeta chain sequencing, PBMC samples were collected from trial participants at day 0 and at day 28 after the second dose.

With respect to this clone: The specificity of this receptor is unknown. The sample holds no much larger clone one base away, and base qualities are not on file.

The CDR3 regions of human TCRbeta chains were analyzed by immunosequencing. The published analysis was carried out like this. Repertoire TCRs were checked for matches against a reference library of SARS-CoV-2-specific TCRs that had been generated using the MIRA antigen-specificity platform. Breadth was defined as the fraction of unique TCRs that were SARS-CoV-2-associated. Depth was defined as the fraction of total T cells that were SARS-CoV-2-associated. Each spike-specific TCR was assigned to its reactive spike region and to a CD4 or CD8 class using the MIRA data. Log10-transformed breadth and depth values were compared by one-way ANOVA with Sidak's multiple comparisons tests. TCRdb re-hosts the immuneACCESS table, in-frame sequences only. Its copies lack some clones; in the studies checked, an unresolved V gene accounts for under half of them, and the cause for the rest is not known. V and J calls and clone size are those listed in that table; D and trimming were worked out from the DNA. The sample table shows over 85,000 clones, and 70% to 90% are seen once. Approximately 15% of the sample goes to the ten largest clones.

Material: peripheral blood, obtained 28 days after the second AZD1222 dose. The chain was built from TRBV6-6 and TRBJ2-3, with TRBD2 as a weak D call on 6 bases. This sequence was found in an adult who received the AZD1222 COVID-19 vaccine. The CDR3 region: CASSPLVGRGRPDTQYF. The nucleotide sequence is TGTGCCAGCAGTCCCCTAGTCGGGCGGGGCCGCCCAGATACGCAGTATTTT.